A selection of T cell receptor beta chains follows, all from one sample in a study of blood T cell repertoires in COVID-19. TCRdb's table, derived via immunoSEQ multiplex PCR, lists solely in-frame clones and lacks some. The sample includes around 160,000 clones, 75% to 90% seen only once; the top ten take approximately 6.5%. The specimen was peripheral blood. The receptors were gathered from a man older than 75 with acute or convalescent COVID-19. CDR3s include the opening cysteine and the closing phenylalanine or tryptophan. Fields, in order: clone size, V gene, D gene, J gene, CDR3 protein, CDR3 DNA. The D gene is left open where the match is weak. Size values are once, few and many counts, or a class for expanded clones, and some rows have none.

NA	TRBV3-1/TRBV3-2	NA	TRBJ1-1	CASSQGWTSLGTEAFF	TGTGCCAGCAGCCAAGGTTGGACATCCCTGGGCACTGAAGCTTTCTTT
once	TRBV5-3	NA	TRBJ2-7	CARSGGTPSYEQYF	TGTGCCAGAAGCGGGGGGACCCCTTCTTACGAGCAGTACTTC
NA	TRBV2	NA	TRBJ1-5	CASSRTESNQPQHF	TGTGCCAGCAGTAGGACAGAGAGCAATCAGCCCCAGCATTTT
NA	TRBV6-1	NA	TRBJ1-1	CASSGGGASSRTEAFF	TGTGCCAGCAGTGGAGGAGGGGCATCTTCGAGGACTGAAGCTTTCTTT
NA	TRBV19	TRBD1	TRBJ1-5	CASRHRDRLNQPQHF	TGTGCCAGTAGGCACCGGGACAGGTTGAATCAGCCCCAGCATTTT
NA	TRBV6-5	TRBD1	TRBJ1-2	CASKRQGLDYGYTF	TGTGCCAGCAAAAGACAGGGGTTAGACTATGGCTACACCTTC
NA	TRBV5-1	TRBD2	TRBJ2-3	CASSLGGRAFPDTQYF	TGCGCCAGCAGCTTGGGAGGGAGGGCCTTCCCAGATACGCAGTATTTT
NA	TRBV21-1	NA	TRBJ2-1	CASSNLRARTSYNEQFF	TGTGCCAGCAGCAATTTGCGGGCTCGAACTTCCTACAATGAGCAGTTCTTC
NA	TRBV5-1	NA	TRBJ2-5	CASSLVPGLQETQYF	TGCGCCAGCAGCTTGGTGCCAGGGCTACAAGAGACCCAGTACTTC
NA	TRBV14	TRBD1	TRBJ2-7	CASSQARGLGLEQYF	TGTGCCAGCAGCCAAGCGAGGGGGCTAGGGCTCGAGCAGTACTTC
NA	TRBV15	NA	TRBJ2-7	CATSRDYTSITNEQYF	TGTGCCACCAGCAGAGATTATACTAGCATAACGAACGAGCAGTACTTC
NA	TRBV2	TRBD1	TRBJ1-1	CASGDRVREAFF	TGTGCCAGCGGGGACAGGGTCCGTGAAGCTTTCTTT
NA	TRBV27	NA	TRBJ1-1	CASSTREGHAFF	TGTGCCAGCAGCACCCGGGAGGGCCACGCTTTCTTT
NA	TRBV29-1	TRBD1	TRBJ2-7	CSVEGTPTGAYEQYF	TGCAGCGTTGAGGGTACCCCGACAGGGGCGTACGAGCAGTACTTC
NA	TRBV5-4	TRBD2	TRBJ2-1	CASSLTSGGGAYNEQFF	TGTGCCAGCAGCTTGACCTCGGGGGGGGGTGCCTACAATGAGCAGTTCTTC
NA	TRBV5-1	NA	TRBJ2-7	CASSFGRSDQQYF	TGCGCCAGCAGCTTTGGGAGGAGCGACCAGCAGTACTTC
NA	TRBV28	TRBD1	TRBJ1-2	CASSSPGQGAGYGYTF	TGTGCCAGCAGTTCACCGGGACAGGGAGCCGGCTATGGCTACACCTTC
NA	TRBV2	NA	TRBJ1-2	CASSTDKDGYTF	TGTGCCAGCAGTACGGACAAGGATGGCTACACCTTC
NA	TRBV19	NA	TRBJ1-2	CASSSAGEYNYGYTF	TGTGCCAGTAGTTCCGCAGGGGAATATAACTATGGCTACACCTTC
NA	TRBV7-9	TRBD1	TRBJ1-2	CASSDRQGLGGYTF	TGTGCCAGCAGCGACCGACAGGGGTTGGGTGGCTACACCTTC
NA	TRBV7-9	NA	TRBJ1-2	CASSRNPGVGGYTF	TGTGCCAGCAGCCGAAATCCGGGGGTCGGTGGCTACACCTTC
NA	TRBV4-1	NA	TRBJ1-6	CASSQAPDSPLHF	TGCGCCAGCAGCCAAGCCCCAGATTCACCCCTCCACTTT